A selection of T cell receptor beta chains follows, all from one sample in a study of technical replicates of blood from a handful of donors. TCRdb keeps only in-frame clones here, not all; method: immunoSEQ multiplex PCR. The sample includes about 59,000 clones, approximately 83% of them seen just once. The sequenced sample was PBMCs. These receptors all stem from a human donor in good health. Some clones in this sample may be carry-over from other donors' samples. Each CDR3 is given with its conserved first and last residue. Fields, in order: clone size, J gene, D gene, CDR3 length, V gene, CDR3 DNA, CDR3 protein. A D gene is named only where the DNA matches it firmly. The size of a clone is reported for some rows only, either as once, few or many, or as a class for expanded clones.

clone size: .; J gene: TRBJ2-2; D gene: TRBD1; CDR3 length: 14; V gene: TRBV6-6; CDR3 DNA: TGTGCCAGCAGTAACGACAGGGGCACCGGGGAGCTGTTTTTT; CDR3 protein: CASSNDRGTGELFF
clone size: .; J gene: TRBJ1-6; D gene: .; CDR3 length: 16; V gene: TRBV7-2; CDR3 DNA: TGTGCCAGCAGCTTGGATACATCGGTCGGGAATTCACCCCTCCACTTT; CDR3 protein: CASSLDTSVGNSPLHF
clone size: .; J gene: TRBJ1-1; D gene: .; CDR3 length: 15; V gene: TRBV14; CDR3 DNA: TGTGCCAGCAGCCAACTAGGACAGTTGAACACTGAAGCTTTCTTT; CDR3 protein: CASSQLGQLNTEAFF
clone size: few; J gene: TRBJ1-2; D gene: TRBD1; CDR3 length: 12; V gene: TRBV7-2; CDR3 DNA: TGTGCCGGGGGACAGGGCCCCTATGGCTACACCTTC; CDR3 protein: CAGGQGPYGYTF
clone size: .; J gene: TRBJ2-7; D gene: .; CDR3 length: 14; V gene: TRBV7-9; CDR3 DNA: TGTGCCAGCAGCTTAGGATTGGCCTTCTACGAGCAGTACTTC; CDR3 protein: CASSLGLAFYEQYF
clone size: .; J gene: TRBJ2-2; D gene: TRBD1; CDR3 length: 16; V gene: TRBV5-1; CDR3 DNA: TGCGCCAGCAGCTTGGGGGACAGGTCGAACACCGGGGAGCTGTTTTTT; CDR3 protein: CASSLGDRSNTGELFF
clone size: once; J gene: TRBJ2-2; D gene: .; CDR3 length: 16; V gene: TRBV7-8; CDR3 DNA: TGTGCCAGCAGCTCTACTACCAGCGCCCGCACCGGGGAGCTGTTTTTT; CDR3 protein: CASSSTTSARTGELFF
clone size: .; J gene: TRBJ1-5; D gene: .; CDR3 length: 9; V gene: TRBV7-9; CDR3 DNA: TGTGCCAGCAGCCACGTCCGGGATTTT; CDR3 protein: CASSHVRDF
clone size: .; J gene: TRBJ2-7; D gene: TRBD2; CDR3 length: 13; V gene: TRBV5-1; CDR3 DNA: TGCGCCAGCAGCCCAACGGGGGGATACGAGCAGTACTTC; CDR3 protein: CASSPTGGYEQYF
clone size: .; J gene: TRBJ2-2; D gene: TRBD1; CDR3 length: 16; V gene: TRBV4-1; CDR3 DNA: TGCGCCAGCAGCAAGCGGACAGGACCGAACACCGGGGAGCTGTTTTTT; CDR3 protein: CASSKRTGPNTGELFF
clone size: .; J gene: TRBJ1-2; D gene: TRBD1; CDR3 length: 13; V gene: TRBV27; CDR3 DNA: TGTGCCAGCAGTTCAGACAGGGGCAACGGCTACACCTTC; CDR3 protein: CASSSDRGNGYTF
clone size: .; J gene: TRBJ1-2; D gene: TRBD1; CDR3 length: 14; V gene: TRBV5-8; CDR3 DNA: TGTGCCAGCAGCCCGTGGACAGGGGGAGGTGGCTACACCTTC; CDR3 protein: CASSPWTGGGGYTF
clone size: .; J gene: TRBJ2-2; D gene: .; CDR3 length: 16; V gene: TRBV15; CDR3 DNA: TGTGCCACCAGCGGGGGACACTCAGCGAACACCGGGGAGCTGTTTTTT; CDR3 protein: CATSGGHSANTGELFF
clone size: .; J gene: TRBJ2-7; D gene: TRBD1; CDR3 length: 13; V gene: TRBV29-1; CDR3 DNA: TGCAGCGCTGGTAGGGACAGGGGTTACGAGCAGTACTTC; CDR3 protein: CSAGRDRGYEQYF
clone size: .; J gene: TRBJ2-2; D gene: .; CDR3 length: 15; V gene: TRBV18; CDR3 DNA: TGTGCCAGCTCACCCGAAGGGAGGAACACCGGGGAGCTGTTTTTT; CDR3 protein: CASSPEGRNTGELFF
clone size: .; J gene: TRBJ1-5; D gene: TRBD1; CDR3 length: 15; V gene: TRBV6-5; CDR3 DNA: TGTGCCAGCAGTCCACAGGGGGATGGCAATCAGCCCCAGCATTTT; CDR3 protein: CASSPQGDGNQPQHF
clone size: .; J gene: TRBJ2-1; D gene: .; CDR3 length: 15; V gene: TRBV28; CDR3 DNA: TGTGCCAGCAGTACGGCGGGAAGCATTAGCGATGAGCAGTTCTTC; CDR3 protein: CASSTAGSISDEQFF
clone size: .; J gene: TRBJ1-2; D gene: .; CDR3 length: 14; V gene: TRBV25-1; CDR3 DNA: TGTGCCAGCAGCGAGGGGGGGTTATACTATGGCTACACCTTC; CDR3 protein: CASSEGGLYYGYTF
clone size: .; J gene: TRBJ1-2; D gene: TRBD1; CDR3 length: 13; V gene: TRBV6-1; CDR3 DNA: TGTGCCAGCGAAGCGGACAGGGCCTATGGCTACACCTTC; CDR3 protein: CASEADRAYGYTF
clone size: .; J gene: TRBJ2-1; D gene: TRBD2; CDR3 length: 14; V gene: TRBV11-3; CDR3 DNA: TGTGCCAGCTCGGGGGCTAGCGGGGTCAATGAGCAGTTCTTC; CDR3 protein: CASSGASGVNEQFF
clone size: .; J gene: TRBJ1-3; D gene: TRBD1; CDR3 length: 16; V gene: TRBV5-4; CDR3 DNA: TGTGCCAGCAGCCAGGGACAGGGCCGTTCTGGAAACACCATATATTTT; CDR3 protein: CASSQGQGRSGNTIYF
clone size: .; J gene: TRBJ2-1; D gene: TRBD2; CDR3 length: 18; V gene: TRBV4-1; CDR3 DNA: TGCGCCAGCAGCCAAGATCGGGGCGGGGGACCATCCTACAATGAGCAGTTCTTC; CDR3 protein: CASSQDRGGGPSYNEQFF
clone size: .; J gene: TRBJ2-7; D gene: .; CDR3 length: 14; V gene: TRBV6-5; CDR3 DNA: TGTGCCAGCAGTTACCTCACCGGTGTCTACGAGCAGTACTTC; CDR3 protein: CASSYLTGVYEQYF
clone size: .; J gene: TRBJ2-3; D gene: TRBD2; CDR3 length: 15; V gene: TRBV7-3; CDR3 DNA: TGTGCCAGCAGCAAAACTAGCGAGAGCACAGATACGCAGTATTTT; CDR3 protein: CASSKTSESTDTQYF
clone size: once; J gene: TRBJ2-3; D gene: TRBD1; CDR3 length: 14; V gene: TRBV5-1; CDR3 DNA: TGCGCCAGCAGCTTGATACAGGGGTCAGATACGCAGTATTTT; CDR3 protein: CASSLIQGSDTQYF
clone size: once; J gene: TRBJ1-2; D gene: .; CDR3 length: 14; V gene: TRBV6-7; CDR3 DNA: TGTGCCAGCAGTTACGGCCTCCCTAACTATGGCTACACCTTC; CDR3 protein: CASSYGLPNYGYTF
clone size: .; J gene: TRBJ2-3; D gene: TRBD1; CDR3 length: 13; V gene: TRBV15; CDR3 DNA: TGTGCCACCATGGGACAGGGCAGGGATACGCAGTATTTT; CDR3 protein: CATMGQGRDTQYF
clone size: .; J gene: TRBJ2-7; D gene: TRBD1; CDR3 length: 12; V gene: TRBV6-5; CDR3 DNA: TGTGCCAGCAGTTCAGACAGGGGGCAGCAGTACTTC; CDR3 protein: CASSSDRGQQYF
clone size: .; J gene: TRBJ2-3; D gene: TRBD2; CDR3 length: 16; V gene: TRBV4-2; CDR3 DNA: TGTGCCAGCAGCCAGGAACTGACTAGCGGGGCCGATACGCAGTATTTT; CDR3 protein: CASSQELTSGADTQYF
clone size: .; J gene: TRBJ1-3; D gene: .; CDR3 length: 13; V gene: TRBV7-2; CDR3 DNA: TGTGCCAGCAGGGACAGCTCTGGAAACACCATATATTTT; CDR3 protein: CASRDSSGNTIYF
clone size: .; J gene: TRBJ2-7; D gene: TRBD2; CDR3 length: 14; V gene: TRBV6-5; CDR3 DNA: TGTGCCAGCAGGCTAGCGGGGGTACCCTACGAGCAGTACTTC; CDR3 protein: CASRLAGVPYEQYF
clone size: .; J gene: TRBJ2-7; D gene: .; CDR3 length: 15; V gene: TRBV7-2; CDR3 DNA: TGTGCCAGCAGCTTAGCGGGGGGGCCCCATTACGAGCAGTACTTC; CDR3 protein: CASSLAGGPHYEQYF
clone size: .; J gene: TRBJ1-4; D gene: TRBD1; CDR3 length: 16; V gene: TRBV19; CDR3 DNA: TGTGCCAGTAGTAAACACCGGGACAGGCTTAATGAAAAACTGTTTTTT; CDR3 protein: CASSKHRDRLNEKLFF
clone size: .; J gene: TRBJ2-7; D gene: TRBD2; CDR3 length: 13; V gene: TRBV27; CDR3 DNA: TGTGCCAGCAGTTTGGCGGGGGGGTACGAGCAGTACTTC; CDR3 protein: CASSLAGGYEQYF
clone size: .; J gene: TRBJ2-3; D gene: TRBD1; CDR3 length: 16; V gene: TRBV29-1; CDR3 DNA: TGCAGCGTTGATCAGAGGGGGGACAGGGGTTCAGATACGCAGTATTTT; CDR3 protein: CSVDQRGDRGSDTQYF
clone size: .; J gene: TRBJ2-1; D gene: .; CDR3 length: 16; V gene: TRBV5-1; CDR3 DNA: TGCGCCAGCAGCTTGGGTGTCAGTCTCTCCTACAATGAGCAGTTCTTC; CDR3 protein: CASSLGVSLSYNEQFF
clone size: .; J gene: TRBJ2-3; D gene: .; CDR3 length: 15; V gene: TRBV7-3; CDR3 DNA: TGTGCCAGCAGCCTGGGACTTGCCCTCACAGATACGCAGTATTTT; CDR3 protein: CASSLGLALTDTQYF
clone size: .; J gene: TRBJ1-1; D gene: .; CDR3 length: 11; V gene: TRBV20-1; CDR3 DNA: TGCAGTGACCCAGGGTACACTGAAGCTTTCTTT; CDR3 protein: CSDPGYTEAFF
clone size: .; J gene: TRBJ1-1; D gene: TRBD1; CDR3 length: 13; V gene: TRBV29-1; CDR3 DNA: TGCAGCGTCGAGGATACGAGGGGGCGCAGAGCTTTCTTT; CDR3 protein: CSVEDTRGRRAFF
clone size: .; J gene: TRBJ2-7; D gene: .; CDR3 length: 14; V gene: TRBV21-1; CDR3 DNA: TGTGCCAGCAGCAGATCGGGGGGCCCCTACGAGCAGTACTTC; CDR3 protein: CASSRSGGPYEQYF
clone size: .; J gene: TRBJ2-1; D gene: TRBD1; CDR3 length: 16; V gene: TRBV7-9; CDR3 DNA: TGTGCCAGCAGTTTTTTCGGCCGGGACAGGGACGATGAGCAGTTCTTC; CDR3 protein: CASSFFGRDRDDEQFF
clone size: .; J gene: TRBJ2-7; D gene: TRBD2; CDR3 length: 15; V gene: TRBV10-2; CDR3 DNA: TGCGCCAGCAGGGGAGGGACTAGCGGGGGCTACGAGCAGTACTTC; CDR3 protein: CASRGGTSGGYEQYF
clone size: .; J gene: TRBJ2-7; D gene: TRBD1; CDR3 length: 14; V gene: TRBV28; CDR3 DNA: TGTGCCAGCAGGGCCCAGGGACAGTACTACGAGCAGTACTTC; CDR3 protein: CASRAQGQYYEQYF
clone size: .; J gene: TRBJ1-1; D gene: .; CDR3 length: 13; V gene: TRBV6-6; CDR3 DNA: TGTGCCAGCAGTTCCAATGGGGGGAATGAAGCTTTCTTT; CDR3 protein: CASSSNGGNEAFF
clone size: .; J gene: TRBJ1-2; D gene: .; CDR3 length: 12; V gene: TRBV6-6; CDR3 DNA: TGTGCCAGCAGTTCTCTGAGATTTGGCTACACCTTC; CDR3 protein: CASSSLRFGYTF
clone size: few; J gene: TRBJ2-3; D gene: .; CDR3 length: 11; V gene: TRBV20-1; CDR3 DNA: TGCAGTGCTAGGTCGACAGATACGCAGTATTTT; CDR3 protein: CSARSTDTQYF
clone size: few; J gene: TRBJ2-7; D gene: .; CDR3 length: 16; V gene: TRBV19; CDR3 DNA: TGTGCCAGTAGTATATCGGAGGTGGGGAAGACCTACGAGCAGTACTTC; CDR3 protein: CASSISEVGKTYEQYF
clone size: .; J gene: TRBJ2-7; D gene: TRBD1; CDR3 length: 14; V gene: TRBV30; CDR3 DNA: TGTGCCTGGGACTCACCGGACAGGGTCTACGAGCAGTACTTC; CDR3 protein: CAWDSPDRVYEQYF
clone size: .; J gene: TRBJ1-1; D gene: .; CDR3 length: 10; V gene: TRBV20-1; CDR3 DNA: TGCAGTGCTAGGAGGGATGAAGCTTTCTTT; CDR3 protein: CSARRDEAFF
clone size: once; J gene: TRBJ2-1; D gene: .; CDR3 length: 14; V gene: TRBV4-2; CDR3 DNA: TGTGCCAGCAGCCAAGAGAGGGACTCCGGAGAGCAGTTCTTC; CDR3 protein: CASSQERDSGEQFF
clone size: .; J gene: TRBJ2-7; D gene: TRBD2; CDR3 length: 16; V gene: TRBV4-3; CDR3 DNA: TGCGCCAGCAGCCAAGACGCTAGCGGGAATGCCTACGAGCAGTACTTC; CDR3 protein: CASSQDASGNAYEQYF
clone size: few; J gene: TRBJ1-2; D gene: .; CDR3 length: 17; V gene: TRBV4-1; CDR3 DNA: TGCGCCAGCAGCCAAGGGTCCAGGGTTACGGGTTCGTATGGCTACACCTTC; CDR3 protein: CASSQGSRVTGSYGYTF
clone size: .; J gene: TRBJ2-5; D gene: TRBD2; CDR3 length: 15; V gene: TRBV9; CDR3 DNA: TGTGCCAGCAGCGTCGGGGGGGGGTACCAAGAGACCCAGTACTTC; CDR3 protein: CASSVGGGYQETQYF
clone size: once; J gene: TRBJ1-4; D gene: .; CDR3 length: 15; V gene: TRBV14; CDR3 DNA: TGTGCCAGCAGCCAAAATAGGAGAAAAAATGAAAAACTGTTTTTT; CDR3 protein: CASSQNRRKNEKLFF